This T cell receptor beta chain stems from a study of control samples from healthy donors and cancer patients. Trimming stripped 7 bases from V and 4 bases from J, with 22 bases between. Germline-derived CDR1 and CDR2 are LGHNT and FRNRAP. This CDR3 is 16 amino acids long. The data were produced by immunoSEQ multiplex PCR, yet TCRdb's version contains in-frame clones alone and is incomplete. Of 150,000 or so clones listed, just over 85% are singletons. The receptor was isolated from a man aged 18 to 30 in good health. The sample consisted of blood. This chain links TRBV12-5 with TRBJ1-2, with a possible D match to TRBD1 (5 bases). The CDR3: CASAGQGGGLFYGYTF. The CDR3 DNA reads as TGTGCTAGTGCGGGCCAGGGTGGGGGTTTATTCTATGGCTACACCTTC.